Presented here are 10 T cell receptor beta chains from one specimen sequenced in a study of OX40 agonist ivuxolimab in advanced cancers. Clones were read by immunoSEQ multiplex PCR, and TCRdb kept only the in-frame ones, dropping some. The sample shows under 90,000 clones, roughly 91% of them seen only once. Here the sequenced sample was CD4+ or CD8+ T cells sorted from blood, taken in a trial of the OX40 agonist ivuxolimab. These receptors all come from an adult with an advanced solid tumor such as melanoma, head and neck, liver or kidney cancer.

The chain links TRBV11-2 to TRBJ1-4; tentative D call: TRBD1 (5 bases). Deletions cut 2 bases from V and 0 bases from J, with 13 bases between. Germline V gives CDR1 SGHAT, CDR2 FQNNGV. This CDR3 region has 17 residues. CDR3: CASSLWRGGSTNEKLFF. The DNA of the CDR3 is TGTGCCAGCAGCTTATGGAGGGGCGGTTCAACTAATGAAAAACTGTTTTTT.

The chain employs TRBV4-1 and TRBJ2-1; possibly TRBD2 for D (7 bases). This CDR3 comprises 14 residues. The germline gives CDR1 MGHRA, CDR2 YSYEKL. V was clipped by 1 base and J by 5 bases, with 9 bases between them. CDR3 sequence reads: CASSQGGGHNEQFF. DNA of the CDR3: TGCGCCAGCAGCCAAGGGGGGGGCCACAATGAGCAGTTCTTC.

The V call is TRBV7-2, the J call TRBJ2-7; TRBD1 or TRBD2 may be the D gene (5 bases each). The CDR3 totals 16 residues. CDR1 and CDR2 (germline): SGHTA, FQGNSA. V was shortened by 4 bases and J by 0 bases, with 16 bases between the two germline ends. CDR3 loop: CASSSEGTWSSYEQYF. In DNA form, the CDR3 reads TGTGCCAGCAGCTCCGAAGGGACCTGGAGCTCCTACGAGCAGTACTTC. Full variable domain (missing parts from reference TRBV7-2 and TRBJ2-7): GAGVSQSPSNKVTEKGKDVELRCDPISGHTALYWYRQSLGQGLEFLIYFQGNSAPDKSGLPSDRFSAERTGGSVSTLTIQRTQQEDSAVYLCASSSEGTWSSYEQYFGPGTRLTVT.

CDR3 protein: CASSRASGIQYEQYF. In nucleotides, the CDR3 is TGTGCCAGTAGCAGGGCTAGCGGGATTCAGTACGAGCAGTACTTC. J is TRBJ2-7 and V is TRBV19; TRBD2 matches at 9 bases. CDR1 LNHDA and CDR2 SQIVND come from the germline V gene (reference sequence). This CDR3 has 15 amino acids. V lost 6 bases, J lost 4 bases, and 10 bases stayed unmatched.

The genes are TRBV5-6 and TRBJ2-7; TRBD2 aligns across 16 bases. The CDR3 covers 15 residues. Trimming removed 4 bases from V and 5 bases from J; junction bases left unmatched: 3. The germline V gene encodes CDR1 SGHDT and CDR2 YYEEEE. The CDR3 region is CASSPGTSGRDEQYF. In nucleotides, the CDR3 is TGTGCCAGCAGCCCCGGGACTAGCGGGAGGGACGAGCAGTACTTC.

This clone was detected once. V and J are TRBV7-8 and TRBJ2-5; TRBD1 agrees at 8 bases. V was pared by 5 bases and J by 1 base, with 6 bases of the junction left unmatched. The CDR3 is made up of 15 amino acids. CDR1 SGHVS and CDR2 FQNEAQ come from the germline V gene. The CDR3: CASSPRTGPQETQYF. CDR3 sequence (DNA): TGTGCCAGCAGCCCCCGGACAGGGCCCCAAGAGACCCAGTACTTC. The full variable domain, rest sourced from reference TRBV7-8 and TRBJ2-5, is GAGVSQSPRYKVAKRGQDVALRCDPISGHVSLFWYQQALGQGPEFLTYFQNEAQLDKSGLPSDRFFAERPEGSVSTLKIQRTQQEDSAVYLCASSPRTGPQETQYFGPGTRLLVL.

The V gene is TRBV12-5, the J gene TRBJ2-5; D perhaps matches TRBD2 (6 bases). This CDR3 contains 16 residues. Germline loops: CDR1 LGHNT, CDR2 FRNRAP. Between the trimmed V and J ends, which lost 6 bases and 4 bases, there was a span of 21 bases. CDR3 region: CASGTTPGGVGETQYF. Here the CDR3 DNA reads TGTGCTAGTGGAACCACCCCCGGAGGGGTCGGAGAGACCCAGTACTTC.

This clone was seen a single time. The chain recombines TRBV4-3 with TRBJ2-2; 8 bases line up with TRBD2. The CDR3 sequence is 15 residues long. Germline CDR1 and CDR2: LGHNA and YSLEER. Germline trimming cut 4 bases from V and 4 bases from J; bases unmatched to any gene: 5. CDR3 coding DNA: TGCGCCAGCAGCCCCGGGGGGGCGGGCACCGGGGAGCTGTTTTTT. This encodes CASSPGGAGTGELFF.

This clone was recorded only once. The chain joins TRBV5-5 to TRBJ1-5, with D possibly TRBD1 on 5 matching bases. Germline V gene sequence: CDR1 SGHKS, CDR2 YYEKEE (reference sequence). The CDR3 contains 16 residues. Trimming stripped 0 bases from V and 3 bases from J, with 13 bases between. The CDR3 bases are TGTGCCAGCAGCTTGGTGAAGGGACGAGTCAATCAGCCCCAGCATTTT. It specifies CASSLVKGRVNQPQHF. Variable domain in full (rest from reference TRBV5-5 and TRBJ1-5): DAGVTQSPTHLIKTRGQQVTLRCSPISGHKSVSWYQQVLGQGPQFIFQYYEKEERGRGNFPDRFSARQFPNYSSELNVNALLLGDSALYLCASSLVKGRVNQPQHFGDGTRLSIL.

The DNA of the CDR3 is TGTGCCAGCAGCCCAATAGCGGGAGGCTCCTACGAGCAGTACTTC. As protein: CASSPIAGGSYEQYF. This chain joins TRBV9 and TRBJ2-7; TRBD2 matches at 10 bases. V was clipped by 4 bases and J by 0 bases; unmatched bases: 4. The germline V gene has CDR1 SGDLS and CDR2 YYNGEE. This CDR3 is built from 15 residues. Complete variable domain (other parts from reference TRBV9 and TRBJ2-7): DSGVTQTPKHLITATGQRVTLRCSPRSGDLSVYWYQQSLDQGLQFLIQYYNGEERAKGNILERFSAQQFPDLHSELNLSSLELGDSALYFCASSPIAGGSYEQYFGPGTRLTVT.